Sequencing of this T cell receptor (beta chain) was carried out in a study of identical twins. General study results and limits: Monozygotic twin pairs showed more out-of-frame TCR alpha sharing than models estimated.

Germline lookup yields CDR1 DFQATT and CDR2 SNEGSKA (reference sequence). The CDR3 is 15 amino acids. Losses at the gene ends were 3 bases for V and 5 bases for J; bases not matched to a gene: 8. This clonotype was counted only a few times. Its antigen is still unknown. TCRdb reprocessed the 5' RACE reads with MiXCR, giving one entry per CDR3 protein. The table lists hundreds of thousands of distinct CDR3 sequences, approximately 25% of them singletons. This sample also belongs to another study, concerning T cells expressing NK-cell markers.

The sequence came from a woman aged 18 to 35 in good health. The chain is built from TRBV20-1 and TRBJ2-5; 11 nucleotides match TRBD2. Sequenced material: CD4+ T cells sorted from blood. DNA of the CDR3: TGCAGTGCTAGGCGAACTAGCGGGAGTTCGGAGACCCAGTACTTC. Amino acids: CSARRTSGSSETQYF.